This T cell receptor (beta chain) was retrieved from a study of shared clonotypes between healthy human individuals. Study overall: The donors, two women and a few men, were aged 18 to 49.

Comment on this clone: Its antigen is unidentified.

Whole-study results and caveats: For naive CD4 cells, approximately 4.8% of clonotypes were shared across a handful of donors. In general, naive subsets displayed greater estimated richness than memory subsets did.

The germline CDR1 and CDR2 sequences are SGHAT and FQNNGV. The J segment lost 2 bases and the V segment lost 8 bases, leaving 6 bases of the junction unmatched. This CDR3 contains 14 residues. As processed by the authors: ImmunoSEQ output held junction-only sequences without quality scores, so filtering differed. Clones were read by immunoSEQ multiplex PCR, and TCRdb kept only the in-frame ones, dropping some. That table furnishes V, J and clone size, whereas the DNA furnished D and trimming. The sample holds approximately 1,500,000 clones; around 97% are singletons and the top ten take approximately 1.2%.

The receptor was derived from a man under 40 in good health. The chain joins TRBV11-2 to TRBJ2-3; TRBD2 matches 8 bases. Sequenced sample: naive CD4+ T cells sorted from blood. Specified subset: CD45RA+ positively selected. In nucleotides, the CDR3 is TGTGCCAGCCACCGGGGGGGTCCCACAGATACGCAGTATTTT. It encodes CASHRGGPTDTQYF. Looking up the rest from reference TRBV11-2 and TRBJ2-3 gives the full variable domain: EAGVAQSPRYKIIEKRQSVAFWCNPISGHATLYWYQQILGQGPKLLIQFQNNGVVDDSQLPKDRFSAERLKGVDSTLKIQPAKLEDSAVYLCASHRGGPTDTQYFGPGTRLTVL.